One and the same sample provided the 20 T cell receptor beta chains below, sequenced in a study of beta chain features in type 1 diabetes. Study results and caveats: Moderately but significantly shorter TCRB CDR3s were found in Type 1 diabetes patients in all four CD4+ subsets.

These TCRs' antigens remain unknown. Sequencing targeted expressed TCRB transcripts, as all isolated RNA had been reverse transcribed. Method: immunoSEQ multiplex PCR; TCRdb's copy keeps in-frame clones and lacks some. The data show about 160,000 clones, around 8.3% seen once. Material for sequencing was central memory CD4+ T cells from blood. The receptors were sampled from a woman aged 18-30 years with type 1 diabetes.

The chain combines TRBV28 with TRBJ1-1; TRBD1 matches at 12 bases. CDR1 and CDR2 from the germline V gene are MDHEN and SYDVKM. There are 15 residues in the CDR3. Germline trimming cut 5 bases from V and 4 bases from J; bases unmatched to any gene: 5. CDR3 loop: CASSPPGQGATEAFF. In DNA, the CDR3 is TGTGCCAGCAGTCCTCCGGGACAGGGGGCCACTGAAGCTTTCTTT.

About this clone itself: Germline and junction disagree at one end, which may indicate a read error. J is TRBJ2-7 and V is TRBV7-2; D is possibly TRBD2 (6 bases). Per germline, CDR1 SGHTA and CDR2 FQGNSA. This CDR3 has 13 amino acids. Here the CDR3 reads CASSLARNYEQYF. The CDR3 DNA reads as TGTGCCAGCAGCCTAGCGAGAAATTACGAGCAGTACTTC.

The rearrangement joins TRBV5-1 to TRBJ2-2, with 10 bases fitting TRBD1. The CDR3 extends over 17 amino acids. Germline V gene data show CDR1 as SGHRS and CDR2 as YFSETQ. Unmatched junction bases numbered 11, after V lost 5 bases and J lost 4 bases. CDR3 in DNA: TGCGCCAGCAGTCCACCTAGGGGGACAGGGGCCACCGGGGAGCTGTTTTTT. Its protein is CASSPPRGTGATGELFF.

The chain couples TRBV19 to TRBJ2-5; D unclear. Germline-derived CDR1 and CDR2 are LNHDA and SQIVND (reference sequence). V lost 6 bases, J lost 1 base, and 15 bases lay in between. This CDR3 comprises 15 residues. This CDR3 is CASRQQHQRQETQYF. CDR3 bases: TGTGCCAGTAGACAGCAGCATCAACGCCAAGAGACCCAGTACTTC.

In this sample, this clone turned up a few times. The chain uses TRBV5-4 and TRBJ2-3; 8 nucleotides line up with TRBD1. CDR3 size: 15 residues. V was pared by 3 bases and J by 3 bases, with 6 bases of the junction left unmatched. Germline V lookup: CDR1 SGHNT, CDR2 YYREEE (reference sequence). For the CDR3, the DNA is TGTGCCAGCAGCTGGGGCAGGGGGCAGACAGATACGCAGTATTTT. Translating gives CASSWGRGQTDTQYF.

This clone was observed a few times. The chain is built from TRBV28 and TRBJ2-2; 8 bases line up with TRBD1. The CDR3 contains 14 residues. V dropped 9 bases and J dropped 4; count of bases not matched to a gene: 7. Germline V lookup: CDR1 MDHEN, CDR2 SYDVKM. The CDR3 DNA reads TGTGCCAGTAAACAGGGGGATCGCACCGGGGAGCTGTTTTTT. This codes for CASKQGDRTGELFF.

This clone was seen only a few times. The chain combines TRBV9 with TRBJ2-1; 8 nucleotides agree with TRBD2. Germline V gives CDR1 SGDLS, CDR2 YYNGEE. The V segment lost 0 bases and the J segment 5 bases; nucleotides outside the gene matches: 7. The CDR3 consists of 16 residues. The CDR3 DNA reads as TGTGCCAGCAGCGTAGATCGTTGGCGGGGGGACAATGAGCAGTTCTTC. As protein: CASSVDRWRGDNEQFF.

Written as DNA, the CDR3 is TGTGCCAGTGGGGCAGGGGAATCGAACACCGGGGAGCTGTTTTTT. Translation: CASGAGESNTGELFF. The gene calls are TRBV19 and TRBJ2-2; TRBD1 might be the D (6 bases). The germline V and J ends were trimmed by 8 bases and 0 bases, with 13 bases remaining between them. The CDR3 covers 15 residues. Germline V gives CDR1 LNHDA, CDR2 SQIVND (reference sequence).

This chain uses TRBV6-5 with TRBJ2-3; TRBD2 might be the D (5 bases). Trimming removed 0 bases from V and 1 base from J, with 11 bases in between. The CDR3 has 16 amino acids. Per germline, CDR1 MNHEY and CDR2 SVGAGI. The CDR3 region is CASSYSSRTGTDTQYF. The CDR3 DNA follows: TGTGCCAGCAGTTACTCCTCTCGGACTGGCACAGATACGCAGTATTTT.

The CDR3 is CASSVFGTDTQYF. In nucleotides, the CDR3 is TGTGCCAGCAGCGTTTTCGGCACAGATACGCAGTATTTT. The chain carries TRBV9 and TRBJ2-3; D is unresolved. The CDR3 consists of 13 residues. V lost 2 bases, J lost 1 base, and 5 bases lay in between. The germline gives CDR1 SGDLS, CDR2 YYNGEE.

This clone was recorded at least ten times. The genes are TRBV4-3 and TRBJ2-6; tentative D call: TRBD1 (5 bases). The CDR3 spans 17 residues. CDR1 LGHNA and CDR2 YSLEER come from the germline V gene. The V end lost 0 bases, the J end lost 0 bases, and 9 bases lay between the germline ends. CDR3 bases: TGCGCCAGCAGCCAAGATTGGACACTCTCTGGGGCCAACGTCCTGACTTTC. Translated: CASSQDWTLSGANVLTF.

V and J are TRBV30 and TRBJ2-5; the match to TRBD2 covers 14 bases. The germline V gene has CDR1 GTSNPN and CDR2 SVGIG (reference sequence). The CDR3 contains 16 residues. V was pared by 4 bases and J by 5 bases, with 9 bases of the junction left unmatched. The chain's CDR3 is CAWNPGLAGAGETQYF. CDR3 in DNA: TGTGCCTGGAACCCGGGACTAGCGGGAGCCGGGGAGACCCAGTACTTC.

At least ten counts were recorded for this clone. V usage is TRBV28 and J usage is TRBJ2-3; the match to TRBD2 covers 8 bases. Germline CDR1 MDHEN, CDR2 SYDVKM. V lost 5 bases and J lost 7; bases outside the gene matches: 8. The CDR3 spans 14 residues. For the CDR3, the DNA is TGTGCCAGCAGTCCAACTAGCGGACAACATACGCAGTATTTT. Translated, it gives CASSPTSGQHTQYF.

This clone was observed a few times. CDR3 nucleotides: TGTGCCAGCAGCGCTGCGGGACAGGGCTATGGCTACACCTTC. This codes for CASSAAGQGYGYTF. The rearrangement joins TRBV5-4 to TRBJ1-2, with 9 bases aligning to TRBD1. Germline values: CDR1 SGHNT, CDR2 YYREEE (reference sequence). V shed 4 bases and J 4 bases; nucleotides not matched to a gene: 5. The CDR3 sequence is 14 residues long.

The rearrangement joins TRBV2 to TRBJ1-5; 8 bases line up with TRBD1. The V and J ends lost 6 bases and 5 bases, in that order; junction bases with no gene match: 6. This CDR3 is built from 14 residues. Germline V gene data show CDR1 as SNHLY and CDR2 as FYNNEI. CDR3 bases: TGTGCCAGCAGCGCGGACAGGGAGGATCAGCCCCAGCATTTT. This translates into CASSADREDQPQHF.

This clone was seen a handful of times. J is TRBJ2-3 and V is TRBV10-3, with D possibly TRBD1 on 5 matching bases. CDR3 size: 15 residues. Looked up from germline, CDR1 is ENHRY and CDR2 is SYGVKD. The germline V and J ends were trimmed by 0 bases and 4 bases, with 11 bases remaining between them. CDR3 nucleotide sequence: TGTGCCATCAGTGAGTCGAAGGGGAAGGCAGATACGCAGTATTTT. Its translation is CAISESKGKADTQYF.

This clone was counted only a few times. The V gene is TRBV25-1, the J gene TRBJ1-2, with D maybe TRBD1 (5 bases). CDR1 and CDR2 (germline): MGHDK, SYGVNS. V lost 4 bases to trimming and J lost 7 bases, with 10 bases between them. The CDR3 is 12 amino acids. The CDR3 sequence is CASSAGERGYTF. DNA for the CDR3: TGTGCCAGCAGTGCGGGGGAACGTGGCTACACCTTC.

This clone was observed once. The chain is built from TRBV7-2 and TRBJ2-5; D possibly corresponds to TRBD2 (6 bases). The length of the CDR3 is 13 residues. Germline V gene sequence: CDR1 SGHTA, CDR2 FQGNSA. V was clipped by 5 bases and J by 10 bases, with 17 bases between them. In DNA form, the CDR3 reads TGTGCCAGCAGCCAGGGACTTCAGGCAAGCCAGTACTTC. This gives the protein CASSQGLQASQYF.

This clone showed up just a few times. The chain combines TRBV4-3 with TRBJ2-3; 11 nucleotides match TRBD2. Germline trimming cut 4 bases from V and 3 bases from J; bases unmatched to any gene: 6. This CDR3 is 16 amino acids long. Germline V lookup: CDR1 LGHNA, CDR2 YSLEER. This CDR3 is CASSPLAGGPTDTQYF. CDR3 DNA: TGCGCCAGCAGCCCCCTAGCGGGGGGCCCTACAGATACGCAGTATTTT.

The chain is built from TRBV6-1 and TRBJ2-3; D not resolved. The CDR3 spans 16 residues. From germline, CDR1 is MNHNS and CDR2 SASEGT. The V end lost 6 bases, the J end lost 2 bases, and 18 bases lay between the germline ends. For the CDR3, the DNA is TGTGCCAGCAGGGAAACAGCTACCCTCGCCACAGATACGCAGTATTTT. It translates to CASRETATLATDTQYF.